The entry below describes one T cell receptor beta chain. The CDR3 runs to 13 residues. Germline V gives CDR1 DFQATT, CDR2 SNEGSKA (reference sequence). These data belong to a study of T-cell reconstitution after alpha-beta-depleted transplantation in children. Unique molecular identifiers were incorporated when the TCRbeta library was constructed. TCRdb recomputed calls from the PCR reads with MiXCR, one row per CDR3 protein. Among some 390,000 distinct CDR3 sequences listed, roughly 20% were seen once. This chain connects TRBV20-1 to TRBJ2-2, with 7 bases matching TRBD1. This TCR derives from a human donor who donated a stem cell graft to a child with acute myeloid leukemia. Sample: PBMCs from the stem cell graft donor, taken from the stem cell graft. CDR3 coding DNA: TGCAGAACGAACAAACAGGGGTCCGGGGAGCTGTTTTTT. The encoded protein is CRTNKQGSGELFF.